The clone carrying this TCR beta chain came up many times. Amplification of TCR beta CDR3 regions used RNA as the template. During a first-round RT-PCR of the TCR CDR3, the HTBI primer set was used. MiXCR, run by TCRdb on the multiplex PCR reads, gives a single entry per CDR3 protein. Of some 350,000 distinct CDR3 sequences listed, under 20% are singletons. The data originate from a study of T cells in Graves' hyperthyroidism and ophthalmopathy. Hyperthyroidism patients were newly diagnosed, had disease duration under 2 months, and were aged 18 to 65 years. This CDR3 is 18 amino acids long. Unmatched junction bases numbered 9, after V lost 5 bases and J lost 0 bases.

The sample consisted of blood. The chain joins TRBV12-3 or TRBV12-4 to TRBJ2-7, with 14 bases identical to TRBD2. The receptor comes from a young woman with Graves' hyperthyroidism. The CDR3 DNA reads TGTGCCAGCAGTCAGGGACTAGCGGGGGCTTTCAGCTCCTACGAGCAGTACTTC. Its translation: CASSQGLAGAFSSYEQYF.